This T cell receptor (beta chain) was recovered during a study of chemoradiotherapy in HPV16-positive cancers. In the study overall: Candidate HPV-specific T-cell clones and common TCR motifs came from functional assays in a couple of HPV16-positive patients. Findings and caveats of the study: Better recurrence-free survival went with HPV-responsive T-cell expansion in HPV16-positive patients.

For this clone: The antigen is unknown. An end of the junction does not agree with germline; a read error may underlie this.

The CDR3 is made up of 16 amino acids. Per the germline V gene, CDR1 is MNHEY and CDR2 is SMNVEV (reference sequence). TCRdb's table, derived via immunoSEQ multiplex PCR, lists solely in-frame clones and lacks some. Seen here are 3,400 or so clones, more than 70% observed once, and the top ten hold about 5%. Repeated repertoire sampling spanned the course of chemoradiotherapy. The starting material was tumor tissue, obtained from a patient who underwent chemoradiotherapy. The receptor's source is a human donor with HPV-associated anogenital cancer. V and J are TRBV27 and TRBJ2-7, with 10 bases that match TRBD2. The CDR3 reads CANSFSYSGRSNEQYF. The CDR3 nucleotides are TGTGCCAACAGTTTCAGTTATAGCGGGAGGTCCAACGAGCAGTACTTC.